This T cell receptor (beta chain) was retrieved from a study of Ad26.COV2.S vaccination and SARS-CoV-2 variants. Background on the study: It was the COV1001 Ad26.COV2.S trial arm that included the donor. Ad26.COV2.S shots went into the muscle once or twice, 56 days apart.

Overall study results and limits: Measurement of non-spike TCR breadth gave similar results in vaccine and placebo recipients. Analytic work on TCR breadth and depth might have understated the full extent of total T cell responses.

The sample's treatment: approximately 18 received Ad26.COV2.S at low or high dose, single or two shots; roughly five received placebo; per-sample allocation not given. Day 63 after the first vaccine or placebo injection was the time point for sampling. As concerns this clone: The antigen remains unidentified.

The CDR3 loop spans 17 amino acids. V was pared by 0 bases and J by 7 bases, with 10 bases of the junction left unmatched. The germline gives CDR1 ENHRY, CDR2 SYGVKD. Assay: immunoSEQ multiplex PCR; the TCRdb copy retains only in-frame clones and omits some. The sample has roughly 300,000 clones; around 89% are singletons. The sequences come from peripheral blood, collected in a trial of Ad26.COV2.S vaccine versus placebo. The source is a person between 18 and 59 years old who received the Ad26.COV2.S COVID-19 vaccine or a placebo. The rearrangement links TRBV10-3 to TRBJ2-4, with 9 bases that match TRBD1. CDR3 coding DNA: TGTGCCATCAGTGAGTCTAGGCGGGGACAGGGTACGAACATTCAGTACTTC. Translated, it gives CAISESRRGQGTNIQYF.